The 19 T cell receptor beta chains below all came from one sample that was sequenced in a study of T cells after yellow fever vaccination. TCRdb ran MiXCR on the 5' RACE reads and lists one entry per CDR3 protein. This table holds around 550,000 distinct CDR3 sequences, 15% to 20% found once. The sample here was PBMCs, taken 15 days after the yellow fever booster vaccination. Receptor source: a man younger than 45 who received the YFV17D yellow fever vaccine.

The table lists this clonotype with a few counts. The V and J genes are TRBV9 and TRBJ2-6; D is unclear. The CDR3 is 16 amino acids. Trimming pared 0 bases from V and 1 base from J, leaving 8 bases between. Germline loops: CDR1 SGDLS, CDR2 YYNGEE. In DNA form, the CDR3 reads TGTGCCAGCAGCGTAGCTCCACAGTCTGGGGCCAACGTCCTGACTTTC. Encoded protein: CASSVAPQSGANVLTF.

This chain joins TRBV4-3 and TRBJ2-2; D might be TRBD1 (5 bases). There are 16 residues in the CDR3. CDR1 and CDR2 from the germline V gene are LGHNA and YSLEER. Trimming left V 2 bases short and J 5 bases short, with 15 bases between. The CDR3, as DNA: TGCGCCAGCAGCCAAACTCAGGGTGGGTGGACCGGGGAGCTGTTTTTT. Its protein product is CASSQTQGGWTGELFF.

The chain carries TRBV6-5 and TRBJ2-7; TRBD2 might be the D (5 bases). V was cut by 2 bases and J by 0 bases, with 8 bases left in between. This CDR3 has 14 amino acids. The V gene's germline CDR1 is MNHEY and CDR2 SVGAGI. CDR3 sequence reads: CASSYGSGSYEQYF. As DNA, the CDR3 is TGTGCCAGCAGTTACGGGAGCGGCTCCTACGAGCAGTACTTC.

The chain has TRBV11-1 and TRBJ2-7; a weak D match, TRBD1 (6 bases). Trimming cost V 4 bases and J 2 bases, with 27 bases left between them. CDR3 length: 19 residues. Germline CDR1 is SGHAT and CDR2 is FQDESV (reference sequence). The CDR3 spells CASSSPGSWTGTTAYEQYF. The CDR3 nucleotides read TGTGCCAGCAGCTCTCCTGGCTCCTGGACCGGGACAACTGCCTACGAGCAGTACTTC.

The chain has TRBV7-6 and TRBJ2-7, with D unclear. Trimming shortened V by 0 bases and J by 6 bases, and 9 bases separated the two germline ends. The CDR3 sequence is 13 residues long. CDR1 SGHVS and CDR2 FNYEAQ come from the germline V gene. Here the CDR3 DNA reads TGTGCCAGCAGCTTAGCGGCCTCAGGCGAGCAGTACTTC. It is translated as CASSLAASGEQYF.

A remark on this clonotype: One junction end does not reproduce the germline sequence, and a read error may be involved. CDR3 sequence: CASSRRLEHFF. The CDR3, as DNA: TGCGCCAGCAGCCGGAGGTTGGAGCATTTCTTC. The genes are TRBV5-1 and TRBJ2-1; maybe TRBD2 (5 bases). Germline lookup yields CDR1 SGHRS and CDR2 YFSETQ. The CDR3 loop spans 11 amino acids.

The chain employs TRBV5-1 and TRBJ1-3, with D unresolved. The germline CDR1 and CDR2 sequences are SGHRS and YFSETQ. The V end lost 4 bases, the J end lost 2 bases, and 10 bases lay between the germline ends. CDR3 length equals 14 residues. The DNA for the CDR3 is TGCGCCAGCAGCCCGAGGGTACCTGGAAACACCATATATTTT. This encodes CASSPRVPGNTIYF.

In its sample, this clonotype was seen many times. The chain joins TRBV5-1 to TRBJ2-2; D remains unclear. Trimming pared 0 bases from V and 0 bases from J, leaving 6 bases between. The CDR3 is 15 amino acids. Per germline, CDR1 SGHRS and CDR2 YFSETQ. CDR3 residues: CASSLDSANTGELFF. In DNA, the CDR3 is TGCGCCAGCAGCTTGGATTCCGCGAACACCGGGGAGCTGTTTTTT.

This clonotype was seen more than once but under ten times. The CDR3 loop reads CASSHQTSRGKNIQYF. The CDR3, as DNA: TGCGCCAGCAGCCACCAGACTAGCCGCGGCAAAAACATTCAGTACTTC. The genes are TRBV4-1 and TRBJ2-4, with TRBD2 matching 7 bases. Germline assignment: CDR1 MGHRA and CDR2 YSYEKL. The ends lost 3 bases at V and 3 bases at J; junction bases unmatched: 8. The CDR3 loop spans 16 amino acids.

This chain joins TRBV7-3 and TRBJ1-3; D is uncertain. The germline V gene has CDR1 SGHTA and CDR2 FQGTGA. The CDR3 is made up of 15 amino acids. V was pared by 6 bases and J by 0 bases, with 12 bases between. DNA for the CDR3: TGTGCCAGCAGTCCAGACGGGAGCTCTGGAAACACCATATATTTT. Its protein is CASSPDGSSGNTIYF.

Only a few counts were recorded for this clonotype. V is TRBV7-2 and J is TRBJ2-7; 10 nucleotides align to TRBD2. This CDR3 is 15 amino acids long. Germline CDR1 reads SGHTA; CDR2 reads FQGNSA. After removal of 1 base from V and 4 bases from J, the junction contained 4 bases not matched to a gene. The CDR3 sequence is CASSLELAGPYEQYF. The CDR3 DNA follows: TGTGCCAGCAGCTTAGAACTAGCGGGGCCATACGAGCAGTACTTC.

This clonotype has a handful of counts. The chain employs TRBV12-3 or TRBV12-4 and TRBJ2-2, with D possibly matching TRBD1 (5 bases). The CDR3 sequence is 14 residues long. Trimming removed 4 bases at V and 6 bases at J, with 12 bases between. The CDR3 region is CASSSRVGAGELFF. CDR3 nucleotides: TGTGCCAGCAGTTCCCGTGTAGGGGCCGGGGAGCTGTTTTTT.

V gene TRBV5-1 combines with J gene TRBJ2-2; 8 nucleotides line up with TRBD1. CDR1 and CDR2 from the germline V gene are SGHRS and YFSETQ. The CDR3 totals 15 residues. Losses at the gene ends were 4 bases for V and 3 bases for J; bases not matched to a gene: 5. CDR3 in amino acids: CASSLGQGHTGELFF. For the CDR3, the DNA is TGCGCCAGCAGCCTCGGACAGGGTCACACCGGGGAGCTGTTTTTT. Full variable domain (rest looked up from reference TRBV5-1 and TRBJ2-2): KAGVTQTPRYLIKTRGQQVTLSCSPISGHRSVSWYQQTPGQGLQFLFEYFSETQRNKGNFPGRFSGRQFSNSRSEMNVSTLELGDSALYLCASSLGQGHTGELFFGEGSRLTVL.

CDR3 region: CASSADGGSTYNEQFF. CDR3 nucleotides: TGTGCCAGCAGTGCTGATGGCGGGAGTACCTACAATGAGCAGTTCTTC. This rearrangement joins TRBV27 to TRBJ2-1, with 7 positions matching TRBD2. The CDR3 extends over 16 amino acids. The germline gives CDR1 MNHEY, CDR2 SMNVEV (reference sequence). The V gene end was trimmed by 5 bases and the J gene end by 2 bases; junction bases not matched to a gene: 9.

This clonotype was observed a few times. V and J are TRBV20-1 and TRBJ2-7; TRBD2 aligns across 8 bases. The germline V gene has CDR1 DFQATT and CDR2 SNEGSKA (reference sequence). This CDR3 comprises 14 residues. V dropped 5 bases and J dropped 1; count of bases not matched to a gene: 7. Here the CDR3 DNA reads TGCAGTGCTTTAAAGCGGGAGTTTTCCTACGAGCAGTACTTC. It codes for CSALKREFSYEQYF.

This clonotype was detected only a few times. This chain connects TRBV28 to TRBJ2-3; perhaps TRBD2 as D (6 bases). V lost 4 bases to trimming and J lost 1 base, with 12 bases between them. In germline, CDR1 is MDHEN, CDR2 SYDVKM. The CDR3 covers 15 residues. CDR3 sequence (DNA): TGTGCCAGCAGTTGGGGGGATCCCGGCACAGATACGCAGTATTTT. Residues: CASSWGDPGTDTQYF.

The J gene is TRBJ2-3, the V gene TRBV7-9; 8 nucleotides agree with TRBD2. This CDR3 has 16 amino acids. Losses at the gene ends were 5 bases for V and 0 bases for J; bases not matched to a gene: 7. Germline V CDR1 and CDR2: SEHNR, FQNEAQ (reference sequence). The DNA for the CDR3 is TGTGCCAGCAGCACCCTCAGCGGGAGAAGCACAGATACGCAGTATTTT. Translation gives CASSTLSGRSTDTQYF.

Here the CDR3 reads CATKLLLAGGSSYEQYF. In DNA, the CDR3 is TGTGCCACAAAACTGTTACTAGCGGGAGGTTCCTCCTACGAGCAGTACTTC. This sequence joins TRBV27 and TRBJ2-7, with 12 bases matching TRBD2. Germline assignment: CDR1 MNHEY and CDR2 SMNVEV (reference sequence). With 10 bases clipped from V and 0 bases from J, the junction kept 13 bases outside the gene matches. The CDR3 length is 17 residues.

The genes are TRBV5-6 and TRBJ2-1; D call uncertain. This CDR3 has 12 amino acids. Germline values: CDR1 SGHDT, CDR2 YYEEEE. The V and J ends lost 3 bases and 5 bases respectively, with 6 bases between them. The CDR3 DNA reads as TGTGCCAGCAGCTGGGTAAACAATGAGCAGTTCTTC. This translates into CASSWVNNEQFF. The variable domain in full, completed from reference TRBV5-6 and TRBJ2-1, reads DAGVTQSPTHLIKTRGQQVTLRCSPKSGHDTVSWYQQALGQGPQFIFQYYEEEERQRGNFPDRFSGHQFPNYSSELNVNALLLGDSALYLCASSWVNNEQFFGPGTRLTVL.